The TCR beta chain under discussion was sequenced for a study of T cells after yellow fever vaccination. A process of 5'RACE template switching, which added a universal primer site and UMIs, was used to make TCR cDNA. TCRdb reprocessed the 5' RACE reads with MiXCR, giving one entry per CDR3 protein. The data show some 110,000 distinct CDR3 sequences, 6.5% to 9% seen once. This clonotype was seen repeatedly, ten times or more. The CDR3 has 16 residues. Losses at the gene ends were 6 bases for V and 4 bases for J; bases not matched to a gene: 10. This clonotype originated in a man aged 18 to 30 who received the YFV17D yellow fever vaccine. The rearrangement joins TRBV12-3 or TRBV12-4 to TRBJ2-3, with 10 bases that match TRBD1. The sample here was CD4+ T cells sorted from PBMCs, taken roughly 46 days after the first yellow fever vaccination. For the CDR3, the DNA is TGTGCCAGCAGCTCGGGACAGGGGTATTCGTCAGATACGCAGTATTTT. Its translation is CASSSGQGYSSDTQYF.